A few counts support the clone carrying this T cell receptor (beta chain). The antigen remains unidentified. This sample was included in a study of T cell therapy after organ transplantation. Overall study context: Patients received a median of 1.92 x 10^8 CMV-specific T cells over 2 to 6 infusions. Short-term post-therapy blood was drawn 4 to 8 weeks after therapy ended.

Time point denoted: 4-8 weeks after completion of therapy. CDR1 and CDR2 from the germline V gene are MGHRA and YSYEKL. The CDR3 sequence is 15 residues long. Trimming took 0 bases from V and 7 from J, leaving 16 bases between them. Study outcomes and limitations: Lower pretherapy CD8 clonality went with larger post-therapy fold change. Endogenous clonotypes not in therapy products appeared after therapy alongside transferred ones.

Generated by immunoSEQ multiplex PCR, the TCRdb table keeps only in-frame clones and is missing some. The sample lists 5,800 or so clones, roughly 70% occurring once. Sequencing used CD8+ T cells from blood, obtained after autologous CMV-specific T cell therapy. The receptor was derived from a human patient who had received a solid organ transplant and had CMV disease. Some of the T cells may derive from the graft donor. The rearrangement links TRBV4-1 to TRBJ2-7, with D unclear. The CDR3 sequence: CASSQDYTNRDEQYF. The CDR3 nucleotides are TGCGCCAGCAGCCAAGATTACACAAACCGAGATGAGCAGTACTTC.